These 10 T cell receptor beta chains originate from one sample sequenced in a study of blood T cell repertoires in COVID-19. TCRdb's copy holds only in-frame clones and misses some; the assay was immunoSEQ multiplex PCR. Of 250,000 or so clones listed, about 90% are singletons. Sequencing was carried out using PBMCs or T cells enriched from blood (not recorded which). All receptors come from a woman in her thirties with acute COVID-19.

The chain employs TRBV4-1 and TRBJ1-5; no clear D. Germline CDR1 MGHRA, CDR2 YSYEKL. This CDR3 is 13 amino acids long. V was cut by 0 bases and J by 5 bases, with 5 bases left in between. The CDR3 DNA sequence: TGCGCCAGCAGCCAAGATTATTATCAGCCCCAGCATTTT. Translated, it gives CASSQDYYQPQHF.

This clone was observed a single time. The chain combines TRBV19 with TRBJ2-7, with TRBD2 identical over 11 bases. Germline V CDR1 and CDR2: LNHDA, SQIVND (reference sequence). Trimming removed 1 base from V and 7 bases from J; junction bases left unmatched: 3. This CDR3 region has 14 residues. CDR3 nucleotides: TGTGCCAGTAGTATAGGACTAGCGGGATGGGAGCAGTACTTC. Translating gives CASSIGLAGWEQYF.

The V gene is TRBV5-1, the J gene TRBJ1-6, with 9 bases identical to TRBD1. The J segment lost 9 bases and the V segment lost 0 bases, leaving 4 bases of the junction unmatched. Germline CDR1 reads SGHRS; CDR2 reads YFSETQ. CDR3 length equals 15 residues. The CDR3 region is CASSLEGTGTSPLHF. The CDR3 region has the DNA TGCGCCAGCAGCTTGGAAGGGACAGGGACTTCACCCCTCCACTTT.

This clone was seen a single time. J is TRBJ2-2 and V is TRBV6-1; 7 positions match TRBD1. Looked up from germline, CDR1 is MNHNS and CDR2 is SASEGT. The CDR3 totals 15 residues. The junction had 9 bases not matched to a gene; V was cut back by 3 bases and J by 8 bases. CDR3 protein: CASSEPRTGSGELFF. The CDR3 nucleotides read TGTGCCAGCAGTGAGCCCAGGACAGGTTCTGGGGAGCTGTTTTTT.

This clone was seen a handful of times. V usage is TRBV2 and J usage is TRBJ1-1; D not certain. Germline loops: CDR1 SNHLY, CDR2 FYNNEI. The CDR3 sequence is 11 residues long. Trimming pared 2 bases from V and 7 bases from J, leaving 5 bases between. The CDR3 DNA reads TGTGCCAGCAGTGAAAGCCGTGAAGCTTTCTTT. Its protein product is CASSESREAFF.

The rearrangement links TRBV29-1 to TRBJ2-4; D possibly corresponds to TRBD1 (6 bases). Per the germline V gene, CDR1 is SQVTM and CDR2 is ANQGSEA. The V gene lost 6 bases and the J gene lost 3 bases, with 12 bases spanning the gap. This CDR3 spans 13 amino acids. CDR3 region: CSVLQGVKNIQYF. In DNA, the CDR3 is TGCAGCGTACTACAGGGAGTCAAAAACATTCAGTACTTC.

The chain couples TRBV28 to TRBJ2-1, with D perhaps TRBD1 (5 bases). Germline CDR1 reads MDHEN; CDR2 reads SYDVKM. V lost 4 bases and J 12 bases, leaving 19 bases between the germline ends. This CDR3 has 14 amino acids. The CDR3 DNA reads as TGTGCCAGCAGTTACAGGTTGAAAGCAATAGCGCAGTTCTTC. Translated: CASSYRLKAIAQFF.

CDR3 sequence: CASSSSTGGWNTQYF. The CDR3 coding sequence is TGTGCCAGCAGCTCCAGTACCGGGGGTTGGAATACGCAGTATTTT. The chain uses TRBV7-2 and TRBJ2-3; TRBD2 might be the D (6 bases). Germline CDR1 reads SGHTA; CDR2 reads FQGNSA. This CDR3 has 15 amino acids. Trimming stripped 4 bases from V and 7 bases from J, with 18 bases between.

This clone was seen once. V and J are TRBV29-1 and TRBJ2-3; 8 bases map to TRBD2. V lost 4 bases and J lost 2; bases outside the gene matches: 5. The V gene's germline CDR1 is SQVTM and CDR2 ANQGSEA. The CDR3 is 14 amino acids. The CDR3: CSVGNGRATDTQYF. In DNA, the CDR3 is TGCAGCGTTGGAAACGGGAGGGCCACAGATACGCAGTATTTT.

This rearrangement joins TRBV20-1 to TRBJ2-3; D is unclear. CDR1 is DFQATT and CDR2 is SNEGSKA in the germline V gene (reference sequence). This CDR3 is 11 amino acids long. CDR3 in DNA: TGCAGGCTCCACTCCGGAGATACGCAGTATTTT. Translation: CRLHSGDTQYF.